The entry that follows covers one TCR beta chain sequence. Its antigen is unknown. The data were obtained in a study of immune evolution from preneoplasia to lung adenocarcinoma. Broader study findings: From normal lung to invasive adenocarcinoma, top clone frequencies appeared to decrease.

Sequenced by immunoSEQ multiplex PCR; TCRdb stores in-frame clones only, minus some. The sample yields a few thousand clones, about 90% seen once. The CDR3 runs 15 residues. Germline V CDR1 and CDR2: LNHDA, SQIVND (reference sequence). The trim removed 3 bases at V and 6 bases at J, leaving 8 bases unmatched. Sequencing was performed on FFPE adjacent normal lung tissue. The sequence derives from a person aged 70 to 85 with lung adenocarcinoma. This chain connects TRBV19 to TRBJ2-7; 10 bases align to TRBD1. The CDR3 DNA reads as TGTGCCAGTAGTATGCTGCATGGGACAGGGGTCGAGCAGTACTTC. It specifies CASSMLHGTGVEQYF.